Included here is one T cell receptor beta chain sequence, with context. Germline V gene sequence: CDR1 ENHRY, CDR2 SYGVKD. The CDR3 consists of 12 residues. V was clipped by 4 bases and J by 6 bases; unmatched bases: 3. The data belong to a study of blood T cell repertoires in COVID-19. About the study: COVID-19 samples collected from the United States, Italy and Spain covered acute and convalescent phases.

Assay used: immunoSEQ multiplex PCR; TCRdb lists only in-frame clones, some missing. The sample has 95,000 to 120,000 clones, about 84% seen once. This clonotype was obtained from a man between 50 and 59 years old with acute or convalescent COVID-19. The source material was peripheral blood. The J gene is TRBJ2-7, the V gene TRBV10-3, with TRBD1 matching 7 bases. The CDR3 sequence: CAISGDSLEQYF. The CDR3 DNA reads TGTGCCATCAGTGGGGACAGCCTCGAGCAGTACTTC.